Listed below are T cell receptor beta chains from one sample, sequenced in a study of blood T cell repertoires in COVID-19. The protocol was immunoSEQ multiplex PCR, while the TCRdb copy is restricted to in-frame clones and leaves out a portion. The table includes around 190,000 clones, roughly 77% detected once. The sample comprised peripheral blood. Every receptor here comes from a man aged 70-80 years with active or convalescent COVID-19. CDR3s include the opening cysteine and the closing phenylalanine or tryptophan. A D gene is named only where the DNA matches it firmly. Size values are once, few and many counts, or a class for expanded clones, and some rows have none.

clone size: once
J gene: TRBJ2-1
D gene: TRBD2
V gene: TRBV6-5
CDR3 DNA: TGTGCCAGCAGGGGACTAGCGGGGGGTCGGGGTGAGCAGTTCTTC
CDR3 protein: CASRGLAGGRGEQFF

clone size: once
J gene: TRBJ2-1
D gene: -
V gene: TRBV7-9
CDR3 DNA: TGTGCCAGCAGTCCGACGGGAATCTCCTACAATGAGCAGTTCTTC
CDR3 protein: CASSPTGISYNEQFF

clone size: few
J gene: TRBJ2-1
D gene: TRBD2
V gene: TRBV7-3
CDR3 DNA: TGTGCCAGCAGCTTAAATATTGGGGGACTAGCGAGTATCGAGCAGTTCTTC
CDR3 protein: CASSLNIGGLASIEQFF

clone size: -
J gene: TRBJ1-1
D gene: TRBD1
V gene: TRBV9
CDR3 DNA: TGTGCCAGCAGAGAACCGGGACAGGGGCCGAACACTGAAGCTTTCTTT
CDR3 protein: CASREPGQGPNTEAFF

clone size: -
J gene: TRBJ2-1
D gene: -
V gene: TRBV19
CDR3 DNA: TGTGCCAGTAGTGAGCGGATAGCTATGAATGAGCAGTTCTTC
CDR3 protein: CASSERIAMNEQFF

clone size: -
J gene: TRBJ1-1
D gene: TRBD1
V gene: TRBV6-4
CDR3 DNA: TGTGCCAGCAGTGACGGGGGGAACCTAAATCAGGGGGATGAGACTGAAGCTTTCTTT
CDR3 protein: CASSDGGNLNQGDETEAFF

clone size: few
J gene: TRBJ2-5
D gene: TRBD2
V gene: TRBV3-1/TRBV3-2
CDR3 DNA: TGTGCCCGGGGGGGGCCGGGGGAAGAAGAGACCCAGTACTTC
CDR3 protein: CARGGPGEEETQYF

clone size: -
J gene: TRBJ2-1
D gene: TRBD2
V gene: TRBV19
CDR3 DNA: TGTGCCAGTAGTTCTGCGGGGGGGCCTTGGAATGAGCAGTTCTTC
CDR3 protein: CASSSAGGPWNEQFF

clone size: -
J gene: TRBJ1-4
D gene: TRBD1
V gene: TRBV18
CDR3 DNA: TGTGCCAGCTCACGTCAGGGGACAGCTAATGAAAAACTGTTTTTT
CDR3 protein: CASSRQGTANEKLFF

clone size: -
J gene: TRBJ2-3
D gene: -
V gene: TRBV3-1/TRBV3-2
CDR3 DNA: TGTGCCAGCAGCCAAGGAGCCAGGGGTGGGACAGATACGCAGTATTTT
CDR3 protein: CASSQGARGGTDTQYF

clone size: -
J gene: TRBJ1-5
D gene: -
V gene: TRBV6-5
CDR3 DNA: TGTGCCAGCAGTCAACAGGGACGTCAGCCCCAGCATTTT
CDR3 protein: CASSQQGRQPQHF

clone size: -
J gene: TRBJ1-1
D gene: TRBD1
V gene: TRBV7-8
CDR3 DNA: TGTGCCAGCAGCTTAGCAGGACAGGGATGGACTGAAGCTTTCTTT
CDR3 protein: CASSLAGQGWTEAFF

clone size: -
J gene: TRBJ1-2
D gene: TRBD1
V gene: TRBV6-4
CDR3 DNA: TGTGCCAGCAGTGACGGACAGGGCGGGTATGGCTACACCTTC
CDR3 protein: CASSDGQGGYGYTF

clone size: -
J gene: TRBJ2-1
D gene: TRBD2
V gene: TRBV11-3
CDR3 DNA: TGTGCCAATGGGGGGGTCCCGAACTCCTACAATGAGCAGTTCTTC
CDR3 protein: CANGGVPNSYNEQFF